Following are 7 T cell receptor beta chains from one sample sequenced in a study of T cell changes during pregnancy in multiple sclerosis (dated by TCRdb to 2018 to 2020). The library was prepared using the immunoSEQ multiplex PCR assay. TCRdb carries this immuneACCESS record with in-frame sequences only. Its versions omit some clonotypes, under half of them owing to an unresolved V gene in the studies checked, with the rest unexplained. The sample profile shows tens of thousands of clones; roughly 89% of them were found once. The ten largest clones represent roughly 0.87% of the sample. The sequencing used peripheral blood, collected in the second trimester of pregnancy. The origin of the receptors is a female donor with multiple sclerosis, enrolled in a pregnancy study.

The chain uses TRBV21-1 and TRBJ2-7; the table assigns TRBD1, which was not confirmed against the DNA. TRBV21-1 has pseudogene status. The CDR3 length is 11 residues. The CDR3 region is CASPTEYEQYF. The CDR3 coding sequence is TGTGCCAGTCCTACAGAGTACGAGCAGTACTTC.

V gene TRBV6-4 combines with J gene TRBJ2-3, with 10 bases that match TRBD1. The germline CDR1 and CDR2 sequences are MRHNA and SNTAGT. The CDR3 is 14 amino acids. J lost 4 bases, V lost 2 bases, and 0 bases had no gene match. This CDR3 is CASSDGQGADTQYF. The DNA for the CDR3 is TGTGCCAGCAGTGACGGACAGGGGGCAGATACGCAGTATTTT.

V is TRBV30 and J is TRBJ1-1; TRBD1 is a possible D gene (6 bases). Trimming left V 3 bases short and J 4 bases short, with 18 bases between. The germline CDR1 and CDR2 sequences are GTSNPN and SVGIG (reference sequence). The CDR3 loop spans 15 amino acids. CDR3 residues: CAWRGVGGAGTEAFF. For the CDR3, the DNA is TGTGCCTGGAGGGGGGTCGGGGGGGCAGGCACTGAAGCTTTCTTT.

The V and J genes are TRBV11-2 and TRBJ2-2; TRBD1 is a possible D gene (5 bases). Germline V CDR1 and CDR2: SGHAT, FQNNGV. CDR3 length: 15 amino acids. Trimming stripped 1 base from V and 5 bases from J, with 11 bases between. The CDR3 sequence: CASSLVQGFTGELFF. CDR3 coding DNA: TGTGCCAGCAGCTTAGTCCAGGGATTTACCGGGGAGCTGTTTTTT.

The rearrangement links TRBV21-1 to TRBJ1-6; the table's D call, TRBD1, has no DNA check behind it. TRBV21-1 is recorded as a pseudogene. The CDR3 is 19 residues long. The DNA of the CDR3 is TGTGCCAGCAGCTCCCCCCGGACAGGGGGCTTTCAACTGAGTTCACCCCTCCACTTT. It codes for CASSSPRTGGFQLSSPLHF.

The V gene is TRBV2, the J gene TRBJ1-1; perhaps TRBD1 as D (5 bases). Trimming stripped 7 bases from V and 5 bases from J, with 14 bases between. The CDR3 contains 13 residues. Germline V gene lookup returns CDR1 SNHLY and CDR2 FYNNEI. CDR3 in DNA: TGTGCCAGCACGGGGGAAAAAGGGACTGAAGCTTTCTTT. It translates to CASTGEKGTEAFF. Full variable domain (remainder filled in from reference TRBV2 and TRBJ1-1): EPEVTQTPSHQVTQMGQEVILRCVPISNHLYFYWYRQILGQKVEFLVSFYNNEISEKSEIFDDQFSVERPDGSNFTLKIRSTKLEDSAMYFCASTGEKGTEAFFGQGTRLTVV.

The chain has TRBV28 and TRBJ2-1; tentatively, D is TRBD2 (6 bases). Germline lookup yields CDR1 MDHEN and CDR2 SYDVKM. V lost 8 bases and J lost 7, with 15 bases in between. This CDR3 has 13 amino acids. The CDR3 spells CASRALAGNEQFF. In nucleotides, the CDR3 is TGTGCCAGCCGTGCACTTGCGGGGAATGAGCAGTTCTTC.